This TCR beta chain derives from a study of beta chain features in type 1 diabetes. Since all of the isolated RNA was reverse transcribed, expressed TCRB transcripts were what got sequenced. Produced via immunoSEQ multiplex PCR; TCRdb's table is partial and in-frame only. The sample has some 500,000 clones; over 9.5% are singletons. Germline CDR1 SGDLS, CDR2 YYNGEE. Trimming cost V 3 bases and J 6 bases; bases outside gene matches: 7. The CDR3 spans 15 residues. The sample taken for sequencing was naive CD4+ T cells from blood. The clonotype comes from a woman aged 18-30 years in good health. The V and J genes are TRBV9 and TRBJ2-1, with 9 bases lining up with TRBD2. The CDR3 protein is CASSAIAGAPNEQFF. The CDR3 region has the DNA TGTGCCAGCAGCGCCATAGCGGGAGCTCCCAATGAGCAGTTCTTC.